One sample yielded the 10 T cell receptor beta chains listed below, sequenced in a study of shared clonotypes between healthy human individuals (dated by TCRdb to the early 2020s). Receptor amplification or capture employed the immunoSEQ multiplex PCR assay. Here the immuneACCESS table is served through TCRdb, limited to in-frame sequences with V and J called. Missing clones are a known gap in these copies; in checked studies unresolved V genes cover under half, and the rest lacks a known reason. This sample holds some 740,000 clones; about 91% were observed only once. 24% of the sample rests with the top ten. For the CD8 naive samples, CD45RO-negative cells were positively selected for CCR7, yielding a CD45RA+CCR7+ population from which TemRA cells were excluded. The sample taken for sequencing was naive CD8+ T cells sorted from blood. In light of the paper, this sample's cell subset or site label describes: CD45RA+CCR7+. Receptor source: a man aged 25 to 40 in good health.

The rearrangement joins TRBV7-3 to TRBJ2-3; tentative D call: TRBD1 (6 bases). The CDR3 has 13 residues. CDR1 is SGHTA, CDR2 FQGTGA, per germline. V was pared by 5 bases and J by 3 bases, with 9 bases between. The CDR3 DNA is TGTGCCAGCAGCGCAGGGGATACAGATACGCAGTATTTT. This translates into CASSAGDTDTQYF.

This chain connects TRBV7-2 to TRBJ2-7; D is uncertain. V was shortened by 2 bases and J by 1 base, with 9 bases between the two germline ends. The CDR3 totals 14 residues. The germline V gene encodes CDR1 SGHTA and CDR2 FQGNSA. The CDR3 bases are TGTGCCAGCAGCTTAAACGCCAGATCCTACGAGCAGTACTTC. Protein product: CASSLNARSYEQYF.

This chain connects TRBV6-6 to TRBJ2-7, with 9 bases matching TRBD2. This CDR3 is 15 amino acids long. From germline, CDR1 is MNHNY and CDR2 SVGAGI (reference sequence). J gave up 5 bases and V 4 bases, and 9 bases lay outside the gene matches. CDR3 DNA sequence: TGTGCCAGCAGTTTCCGGCGGGAGGGTTACCACGAGCAGTACTTC. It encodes CASSFRREGYHEQYF.

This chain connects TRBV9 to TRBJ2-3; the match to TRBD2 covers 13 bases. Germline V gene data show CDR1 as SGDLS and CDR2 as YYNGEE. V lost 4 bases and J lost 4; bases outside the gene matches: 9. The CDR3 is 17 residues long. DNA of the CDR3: TGTGCCAGCAGCTCTGGACTAGCGGGAGTAGGGGCAGATACGCAGTATTTT. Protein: CASSSGLAGVGADTQYF.

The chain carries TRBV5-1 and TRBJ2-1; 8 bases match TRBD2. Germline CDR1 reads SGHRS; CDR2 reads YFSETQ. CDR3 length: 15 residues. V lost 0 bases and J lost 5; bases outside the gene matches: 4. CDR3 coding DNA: TGCGCCAGCAGCTTGGTCCGGGAGGGGGACAATGAGCAGTTCTTC. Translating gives CASSLVREGDNEQFF.

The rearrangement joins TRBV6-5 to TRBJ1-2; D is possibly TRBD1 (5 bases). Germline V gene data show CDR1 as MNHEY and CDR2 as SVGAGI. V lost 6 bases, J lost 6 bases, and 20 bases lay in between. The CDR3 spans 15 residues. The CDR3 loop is CASSPSIGAADGYTF. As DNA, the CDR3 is TGTGCCAGCAGCCCATCAATCGGGGCCGCGGATGGCTACACCTTC.

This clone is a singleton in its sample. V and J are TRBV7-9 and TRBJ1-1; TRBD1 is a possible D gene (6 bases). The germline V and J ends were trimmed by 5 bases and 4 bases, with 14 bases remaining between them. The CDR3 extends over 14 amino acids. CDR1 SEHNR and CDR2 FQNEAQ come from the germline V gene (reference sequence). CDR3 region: CASSPRGVGTEAFF. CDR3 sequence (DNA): TGTGCCAGCAGCCCCAGGGGAGTTGGCACTGAAGCTTTCTTT.

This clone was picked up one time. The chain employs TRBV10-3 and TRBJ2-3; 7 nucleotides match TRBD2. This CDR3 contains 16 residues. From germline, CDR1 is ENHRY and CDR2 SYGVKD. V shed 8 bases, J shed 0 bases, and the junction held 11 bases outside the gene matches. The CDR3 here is CAIEPSGTGSTDTQYF. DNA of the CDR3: TGTGCCATCGAACCTAGCGGCACAGGAAGCACAGATACGCAGTATTTT.

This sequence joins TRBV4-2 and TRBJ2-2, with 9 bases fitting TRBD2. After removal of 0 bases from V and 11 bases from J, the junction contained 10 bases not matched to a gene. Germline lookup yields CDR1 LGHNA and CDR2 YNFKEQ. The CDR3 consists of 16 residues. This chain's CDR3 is CASSQDRVEGLAELFF. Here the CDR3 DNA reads TGTGCCAGCAGCCAAGATCGGGTTGAGGGACTAGCAGAGCTGTTTTTT.

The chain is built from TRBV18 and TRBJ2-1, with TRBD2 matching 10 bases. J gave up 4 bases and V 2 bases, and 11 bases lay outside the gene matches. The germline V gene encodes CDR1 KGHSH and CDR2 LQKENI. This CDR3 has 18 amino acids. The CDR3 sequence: CASSPSLSGTSDYNEQFF. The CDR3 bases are TGTGCCAGCTCACCATCACTCTCCGGGACTAGCGATTACAATGAGCAGTTCTTC.